This T cell receptor beta chain emerged from a study of blood T cells in healthy people across ages. Then a second PCR, running roughly 7 to 11 cycles, was carried out with a sample-barcoded 5' primer and a J-beta primer mix. With 12 random nucleotides, a template-switch adaptor tagged each individual cDNA molecule. TCRdb recomputed calls from the 5' RACE reads with MiXCR, one row per CDR3 protein. The profile shows over 700,000 distinct CDR3 sequences, just under 25% of them singletons. No fewer than 7 million PBMCs went into each sample. There are 15 residues in the CDR3. V lost 4 bases, J lost 4 bases, and 7 bases stayed unmatched. The sample was also reused in another study, on T cells of mothers and their children. That work adds: From each mother came over 8.5 million TCR beta CDR3 reads, and from each child came roughly 2.9 million. Compared with unrelated pairs, related mother-child pairs had slightly higher, non-significant overlap.

This receptor was obtained from a boy aged 10-17 years in good health. Sequencing was done on a sample of blood. The chain is built from TRBV12-3 or TRBV12-4 and TRBJ2-1, with 7 bases aligning to TRBD1. In nucleotides, the CDR3 is TGTGCCAGCAGTTCACAGATCAGGGGGTACAATGAGCAGTTCTTC. Its protein is CASSSQIRGYNEQFF.